The 14 T cell receptor beta chains below were found in one sample sequenced in a study of T cell responses to AZD1222 COVID-19 vaccine. Clones were read by immunoSEQ multiplex PCR, and TCRdb kept only the in-frame ones, dropping some. Found here are 100,000 to 150,000 clones, more than 85% of them singletons; the top ten hold about 2.1%. The material was peripheral blood, obtained 28 days after the second AZD1222 dose. These receptors originate from an adult who received the AZD1222 COVID-19 vaccine.

J is TRBJ2-7 and V is TRBV3-1 (or the pseudogene TRBV3-2), with 9 bases that match TRBD1. Germline V gene lookup returns CDR1 LGHDT and CDR2 YNNKEL (reference sequence). Trimming took 3 bases from V and 2 from J; bases not matched to a gene: 14. The CDR3 runs to 18 residues. CDR3 loop: CASSQDLGTGMLAYEQYF. The CDR3 nucleotides are TGTGCCAGCAGCCAGGACCTCGGGACAGGGATGTTGGCCTACGAGCAGTACTTC.

V usage is TRBV3-1 (or the pseudogene TRBV3-2) and J usage is TRBJ1-4; maybe TRBD1 (6 bases). The length of the CDR3 is 14 residues. Germline CDR1 is LGHDT and CDR2 is YNNKEL (reference sequence). Trimming cost V 4 bases and J 7 bases, with 13 bases left between them. CDR3 amino acids: CASSLNRDTEKLFF. In DNA form, the CDR3 reads TGTGCCAGCAGCCTTAACCGGGACACTGAAAAACTGTTTTTT.

In this sample, this clone turned up once. In nucleotides, the CDR3 is TGTGCCAGCAGCTTAGCGGCTAGCGGGGCGGGGGCAGATACGCAGTATTTT. As protein: CASSLAASGAGADTQYF. The chain uses TRBV7-2 and TRBJ2-3; 9 bases line up with TRBD2. V was clipped by 0 bases and J by 4 bases; unmatched bases: 8. Per germline, CDR1 SGHTA and CDR2 FQGNSA. This CDR3 has 17 amino acids.

This sequence joins TRBV19 and TRBJ1-5; TRBD1 might be the D (6 bases). The CDR3 runs 13 residues. Per germline, CDR1 LNHDA and CDR2 SQIVND (reference sequence). V lost 3 bases, J lost 5 bases, and 8 bases lay in between. CDR3 sequence: CASSMGGHQPQHF. In DNA, the CDR3 is TGTGCCAGTAGTATGGGGGGGCATCAGCCCCAGCATTTT. The entire variable domain, with the rest obtained from reference TRBV19 and TRBJ1-5, is as follows: DGGITQSPKYLFRKEGQNVTLSCEQNLNHDAMYWYRQDPGQGLRLIYYSQIVNDFQKGDIAEGYSVSREKKESFPLTVTSAQKNPTAFYLCASSMGGHQPQHFGDGTRLSIL.

The count of this clone is one. The chain employs TRBV5-1 and TRBJ2-1; 9 nucleotides align to TRBD2. Germline V gene lookup returns CDR1 SGHRS and CDR2 YFSETQ. V shed 2 bases and J 7 bases; nucleotides not matched to a gene: 7. The CDR3 covers 15 residues. CDR3 sequence (DNA): TGCGCCAGCAGCTTTGGCGGGGGGGCCCAAAATGAGCAGTTCTTC. This translates into CASSFGGGAQNEQFF.

This clone was observed once. This rearrangement joins TRBV5-4 to TRBJ1-2; the D gene is possibly TRBD1 (6 bases). V gave up 4 bases and J gave up 8 bases, with 12 bases separating them. Germline CDR1 reads SGHNT; CDR2 reads YYREEE (reference sequence). The CDR3 covers 12 residues. CDR3 amino acids: CASSLQGIGYTF. DNA for the CDR3: TGTGCCAGCAGCCTACAGGGAATCGGCTACACCTTC.

The chain combines TRBV15 with TRBJ1-5; 8 positions agree with TRBD1. J lost 5 bases, V lost 5 bases, and 5 bases had no gene match. The germline CDR1 and CDR2 sequences are LNHNV and YYDKDF (reference sequence). The CDR3 runs 14 residues. The CDR3 DNA reads as TGTGCCACCAGCCTCGGACAGGGTGATCAGCCCCAGCATTTT. Encoded protein: CATSLGQGDQPQHF.

V gene TRBV27 combines with J gene TRBJ1-5, with 10 bases matching TRBD1. The CDR3 spans 14 residues. V shed 5 bases and J 6 bases; nucleotides not matched to a gene: 4. The V gene's germline CDR1 is MNHEY and CDR2 SMNVEV (reference sequence). The CDR3 here is CASSRQGAIQPQHF. CDR3 nucleotide sequence: TGTGCCAGCAGTCGACAGGGGGCGATTCAGCCCCAGCATTTT.

This chain links TRBV5-5 with TRBJ1-1, with D maybe TRBD1 (5 bases). The CDR3 contains 14 residues. V was clipped by 4 bases and J by 0 bases, with 10 bases between them. Germline-derived CDR1 and CDR2 are SGHKS and YYEKEE (reference sequence). The CDR3 loop is CASSMDIMNTEAFF. The DNA of the CDR3 is TGTGCCAGCAGCATGGACATAATGAACACTGAAGCTTTCTTT.

This CDR3 reads CAISDFRDRVYGYTF. CDR3 DNA: TGTGCCATCAGTGATTTCCGGGACAGGGTCTATGGCTACACCTTC. This sequence joins TRBV10-3 and TRBJ1-2, with 9 bases identical to TRBD1. J lost 4 bases, V lost 3 bases, and 6 bases had no gene match. CDR3 length equals 15 residues. The germline V gene has CDR1 ENHRY and CDR2 SYGVKD.

V and J are TRBV3-1 (or the pseudogene TRBV3-2) and TRBJ2-3, with D possibly being TRBD1 or TRBD2 (5 bases each). The CDR3 contains 14 residues. CDR1 and CDR2 from the germline V gene are LGHDT and YNNKEL (reference sequence). V gave up 4 bases and J gave up 2 bases, with 10 bases separating them. CDR3 protein: CASSLGGFTDTQYF. In DNA, the CDR3 is TGTGCCAGCAGCCTTGGGGGTTTCACAGATACGCAGTATTTT.

The chain carries TRBV9 and TRBJ1-3; D possibly corresponds to TRBD1 (5 bases). CDR1 and CDR2 from the germline V gene are SGDLS and YYNGEE. Between the trimmed V and J ends, which lost 3 bases and 0 bases, there was a span of 7 bases. CDR3 size: 14 residues. This CDR3 reads CASSAGRSGNTIYF. CDR3 in DNA: TGTGCCAGCAGCGCGGGACGCTCTGGAAACACCATATATTTT. Full variable domain (rest looked up from reference TRBV9 and TRBJ1-3): DSGVTQTPKHLITATGQRVTLRCSPRSGDLSVYWYQQSLDQGLQFLIQYYNGEERAKGNILERFSAQQFPDLHSELNLSSLELGDSALYFCASSAGRSGNTIYFGEGSWLTVV.

The gene calls are TRBV2 and TRBJ2-1; D unclear. There are 15 residues in the CDR3. V dropped 3 bases and J dropped 0 bases, with 9 bases sitting between them. CDR1 SNHLY and CDR2 FYNNEI come from the germline V gene. Here the CDR3 DNA reads TGTGCCAGCAGTGAGTCGCGCTCCTCCTACAATGAGCAGTTCTTC. Its translation: CASSESRSSYNEQFF.

A single count supports this clone. The gene calls are TRBV9 and TRBJ2-3; a weak D match, TRBD2 (6 bases). The CDR3 sequence is 14 residues long. The germline V gene encodes CDR1 SGDLS and CDR2 YYNGEE. V lost 0 bases to trimming and J lost 5 bases, with 10 bases between them. CDR3 DNA: TGTGCCAGCAGCGTAGTAGCGGTTAAAGATACGCAGTATTTT. It translates to CASSVVAVKDTQYF.